This TCR beta chain was retrieved from a study of spatial heterogeneity in lung cancer. The time point here: sample taken at primary tumor resection. No cells were sorted before sequencing. The whole RNA sequenced was extracted from tumor, nontumor lung or frozen PBMC. There were 65 or so donors, all of them untreated patients with early-stage non-small cell lung cancer. This clonotype was observed a handful of times. TCRdb passed the 5' RACE reads through MiXCR, listing each CDR3 protein once. Seen here are under 100,000 distinct CDR3 sequences, 7.5% to 10% observed once, and the top ten hold 6.9%. V was clipped by 4 bases and J by 2 bases; unmatched bases: 7. Per the germline V gene, CDR1 is SGHRS and CDR2 is YFSETQ. The length of the CDR3 is 15 residues.

Sequences were derived from PBMCs, sampled at surgery. The TCR sequence derives from a male donor with early-stage non-small cell lung cancer. This chain uses TRBV5-1 with TRBJ2-3; TRBD1 agrees at 7 bases. CDR3 loop: CASSLMTGNTDTQYF. DNA of the CDR3: TGCGCCAGCAGCCTGATGACAGGGAACACAGATACGCAGTATTTT.